This TCR beta chain was identified in a study of response to subunit inactivated influenza vaccine. The CDR3 loop spans 14 amino acids. V shed 7 bases and J shed 2 bases, with 15 bases lying between them. CDR1 is MNHEY, CDR2 SMNVEV, per germline (reference sequence). MiXCR, applied by TCRdb to the RT-PCR reads, yields one record per CDR3 protein. The data hold around 530,000 distinct CDR3 sequences, with 10% to 15% observed a single time. Study-wide results and limits: The authors offered the suggestion that each seasonal influenza vaccination recruits few new T cells.

This clonotype occurred a few times. Its antigen is unknown. The chain is built from TRBV27 and TRBJ2-7; D ambiguous. Sequencing was performed on PBMCs from blood, taken on the day of vaccination. The sequence derives from a man aged 45-60 years who received an inactivated influenza vaccine. As DNA, the CDR3 is TGTGCCAGCAACTCTCTTGGCGGAGCCTACGAGCAGTACTTC. Amino acid sequence: CASNSLGGAYEQYF.